What follows are 8 T cell receptor beta chains derived from one specimen sequenced in a study of early stage breast cancer tumors. Generated by immunoSEQ multiplex PCR, the TCRdb table keeps only in-frame clones and is missing some. Of tens of thousands of clones detected, less than 80% appear once; the ten largest clones hold about 7%. The sequenced sample was blood. All receptors come from a person in their 60s with breast cancer.

This clone was seen a few times. The chain uses TRBV14 and TRBJ2-2, with TRBD1 identical over 11 bases. CDR3 length equals 17 residues. Germline lookup yields CDR1 SGHDN and CDR2 FVKESK. The junction had 7 bases not matched to a gene; V was cut back by 3 bases and J by 4 bases. The CDR3, as DNA: TGTGCCAGCAGCCAGGCTGGACAGGGGGCCGGCACCGGGGAGCTGTTTTTT. It translates to CASSQAGQGAGTGELFF.

The gene calls are TRBV5-1 and TRBJ2-2; D call uncertain. Germline CDR1 SGHRS, CDR2 YFSETQ. The CDR3 loop spans 16 amino acids. Trimming removed 0 bases at V and 0 bases at J, with 9 bases between. The CDR3 DNA reads TGCGCCAGCAGCTTGGCGGACCGCGCGAACACCGGGGAGCTGTTTTTT. It is translated as CASSLADRANTGELFF.

This chain joins TRBV30 and TRBJ2-1, with 9 bases that match TRBD2. CDR1 is GTSNPN, CDR2 SVGIG, per germline (reference sequence). The CDR3 extends over 15 amino acids. With V trimmed by 3 bases and J by 1 base, 4 bases remained unmatched. In DNA, the CDR3 is TGTGCCTGGAGCGTGACTAGCGGTTCCTACAATGAGCAGTTCTTC. Translated, it gives CAWSVTSGSYNEQFF. The full variable domain, its missing parts supplied by reference TRBV30 and TRBJ2-1, is SQTIHQWPATLVQPVGSPLSLECTVEGTSNPNLYWYRQAAGRGLQLLFYSVGIGQISSEVPQNLSASRPQDRQFILSSKKLLLSDSGFYLCAWSVTSGSYNEQFFGPGTRLTVL.

The chain joins TRBV15 to TRBJ1-4; D is unresolved. The CDR3 is 15 amino acids. Germline V gene sequence: CDR1 LNHNV, CDR2 YYDKDF (reference sequence). The V end lost 1 base, the J end lost 3 bases, and 9 bases lay between the germline ends. The DNA for the CDR3 is TGTGCCACCAGCAGAGGCCGAAATTCTAATGAAAAACTGTTTTTT. This gives the protein CATSRGRNSNEKLFF.

The chain links TRBV9 to TRBJ2-5; no definite D call. Germline lookup yields CDR1 SGDLS and CDR2 YYNGEE. The CDR3 length is 17 residues. V was cut by 0 bases and J by 4 bases, with 19 bases left in between. The CDR3 here is CASSVACFGPPRETQYF. The CDR3 bases are TGTGCCAGCAGCGTAGCATGCTTTGGACCCCCCCGAGAGACCCAGTACTTC.

This chain connects TRBV19 to TRBJ2-7, with D tentatively TRBD1 or TRBD2 (5 bases each). CDR1 LNHDA and CDR2 SQIVND come from the germline V gene (reference sequence). V was pared by 5 bases and J by 6 bases, with 14 bases between. The CDR3 length is 13 residues. CDR3 residues: CASSYGTLGEQYF. The CDR3, as DNA: TGTGCCAGTAGTTACGGGACCCTGGGCGAGCAGTACTTC. The whole variable domain, remainder taken from reference TRBV19 and TRBJ2-7, is DGGITQSPKYLFRKEGQNVTLSCEQNLNHDAMYWYRQDPGQGLRLIYYSQIVNDFQKGDIAEGYSVSREKKESFPLTVTSAQKNPTAFYLCASSYGTLGEQYFGPGTRLTVT.

The gene calls are TRBV30 and TRBJ1-5; D perhaps matches TRBD1 (6 bases). Germline V gene data show CDR1 as GTSNPN and CDR2 as SVGIG (reference sequence). V gave up 3 bases and J gave up 0 bases, with 12 bases separating them. The CDR3 runs 15 residues. The CDR3 here is CAWRATGGSNQPQHF. Here the CDR3 DNA reads TGTGCCTGGAGAGCGACAGGAGGTAGCAATCAGCCCCAGCATTTT.

The chain couples TRBV18 to TRBJ1-3, with unresolved D. Trimming removed 0 bases from V and 6 bases from J, with 3 bases in between. Germline-derived CDR1 and CDR2 are KGHSH and LQKENI. This CDR3 has 12 amino acids. The CDR3 sequence is CASSPPLNTIYF. The CDR3 nucleotides read TGTGCCAGCTCACCACCGTTAAACACCATATATTTT. Variable domain in full (rest from reference TRBV18 and TRBJ1-3): NAGVMQNPRHLVRRRGQEARLRCSPMKGHSHVYWYRQLPEEGLKFMVYLQKENIIDESGMPKERFSAEFPKEGPSILRIQQVVRGDSAAYFCASSPPLNTIYFGEGSWLTVV.